These 7 T cell receptor beta chains share one sample of origin, sequenced in a study of cytomegalovirus exposure and HLA in healthy donors (dated by TCRdb to 2016 to 2017). Libraries were constructed by the immunoSEQ multiplex PCR assay. For the multiplex PCR, a mixture combining 60 forward primers for TCR Vbeta segments and 13 reverse primers for TCR Jbeta segments was used. TCRdb took this table from immuneACCESS and kept in-frame rearrangements with V and J called. Such tables lack part of the clones; where checked against another copy, unresolved V genes explain under half of the gap, and the rest is unexplained. A total of roughly 90,000 clones appear in this sample, 80% of them only once. The ten largest make up 2% to 2.5% of the sample. The sample consisted of PBMCs. The origin of the receptors is a man aged 18 to 30 in good health and CMV-seronegative.

The chain uses TRBV2 and TRBJ1-5, with TRBD1 matching over 8 bases. The length of the CDR3 is 14 residues. V gave up 6 bases and J gave up 0 bases; unmatched junction bases: 1. Germline V gives CDR1 SNHLY, CDR2 FYNNEI. The CDR3 loop reads CASRQGDSNQPQHF. Here the CDR3 DNA reads TGTGCCAGCAGACAGGGGGATAGCAATCAGCCCCAGCATTTT.

This chain connects TRBV11-2 to TRBJ2-1; 9 bases are shared with TRBD2. J was trimmed by 7 bases and V by 5 bases; bases with no gene match: 12. CDR3 length equals 16 residues. Germline V gives CDR1 SGHAT, CDR2 FQNNGV. CDR3 sequence: CASSPISGGFWNEQFF. In DNA form, the CDR3 reads TGTGCCAGCAGCCCCATTAGCGGGGGCTTTTGGAATGAGCAGTTCTTC.

The chain has TRBV5-1 and TRBJ2-1; 10 bases map to TRBD2. The J segment lost 10 bases and the V segment lost 5 bases, leaving 6 bases of the junction unmatched. Germline CDR1 reads SGHRS; CDR2 reads YFSETQ. The CDR3 loop spans 13 amino acids. The CDR3 sequence is CASRSGGAGEQFF. The CDR3 DNA sequence: TGCGCCAGCAGGAGCGGGGGGGCGGGCGAGCAGTTCTTC.

The table lists this clone with a count of one. The rearrangement uses TRBV9 and TRBJ1-6; weak D call: TRBD1 (5 bases). Trimming shortened V by 2 bases and J by 5 bases, and 11 bases separated the two germline ends. This CDR3 region has 15 residues. Germline CDR1 and CDR2: SGDLS and YYNGEE. The CDR3 sequence: CASSVTRDNNSPLHF. The CDR3 DNA reads as TGTGCCAGCAGCGTCACCAGGGATAATAATTCACCCCTCCACTTT.

This clone appeared a few times. V is TRBV5-4 and J is TRBJ2-5, with D maybe TRBD2 (6 bases). CDR3 length equals 13 residues. CDR1 and CDR2 from the germline V gene are SGHNT and YYREEE (reference sequence). Trimming cost V 6 bases and J 2 bases, with 11 bases left between them. The CDR3, as DNA: TGTGCCAGCAACCGCCGGGAGCAAGAGACCCAGTACTTC. Its translation is CASNRREQETQYF.

This chain connects TRBV10-3 to TRBJ2-1; perhaps TRBD2 as D (5 bases). With 7 bases removed from V and 7 bases from J, the gap between germline ends came to 14 bases. CDR3 length equals 13 residues. In germline, CDR1 is ENHRY, CDR2 SYGVKD. This chain's CDR3 is CAIKGVLGNEQFF. The CDR3 DNA sequence: TGTGCCATCAAGGGAGTTCTGGGTAATGAGCAGTTCTTC.

V and J are TRBV10-1 and TRBJ2-7, with D maybe TRBD2 (6 bases). The CDR3 loop spans 14 amino acids. V was trimmed by 5 bases and J by 3 bases, leaving 14 bases between them. The V gene's germline CDR1 is WNHNN and CDR2 SYGVQD (reference sequence). DNA for the CDR3: TGCGCCAGCAGTAGTAAGAGGACTATCTACGAGCAGTACTTC. It specifies CASSSKRTIYEQYF.